This TCR beta chain was retrieved from a study of tumor-infiltrating lymphocytes in oesophageal squamous cell carcinoma. MiXCR was run by TCRdb on the PCR reads, yielding one entry per CDR3 protein. The table has under 20,000 distinct CDR3 sequences, 39% seen once. The CDR3 runs 16 residues. Germline CDR1 and CDR2: SGHTA and FQGTGA. The rearrangement uses TRBV7-3 and TRBJ2-1; 9 positions agree with TRBD1. The J call may be mistaken, given a closer DNA end match to TRBJ2-5. This clonotype originated in a male donor with esophageal squamous cell carcinoma. Input material: esophageal tumor tissue. Here the CDR3 DNA reads TGTGCCAGCAGCCCCTCGGGACAGGGAATAGGAGAGACCCAGTACTTC. Translated: CASSPSGQGIGETQYF.